This T cell receptor beta chain originates from a study of beta chain features in type 1 diabetes. About this clone itself: Its antigen is as yet unknown.

The investigators reverse transcribed all of the isolated RNA, so they sequenced expressed TCRB transcripts. Generated by immunoSEQ multiplex PCR, the TCRdb table keeps only in-frame clones and is missing some. The sample contains 11,000 to 15,000 clones, around three fifths of which appear only once. The CDR3 has 14 residues. Germline V gene data show CDR1 as ENHRY and CDR2 as SYGVKD. Unmatched junction bases numbered 2, after V lost 4 bases and J lost 1 base. Findings and caveats of the study: In these data, an HLA type influence on TCRB rearrangement remained unresolved. Among all four CD4+ subsets, Type 1 diabetes patients had TCRB CDR3s that were moderately but significantly shorter.

The chain recombines TRBV10-3 with TRBJ1-1, with 8 bases matching TRBD1. This receptor was obtained from a young woman with type 1 diabetes. The sample was stem cell memory CD4+ T cells from blood. CDR3: CAISGGTGNTEAFF. CDR3 DNA: TGTGCCATCAGTGGAGGGACAGGGAACACTGAAGCTTTCTTT.